This record covers a single T cell receptor beta chain. The length of the CDR3 is 15 residues. V shed 6 bases, J shed 5 bases, and the junction held 12 bases outside the gene matches. This entry comes from a study of HIV-infected patients and healthy controls. Reverse transcription used around 500 ng RNA and constant-region primers for alpha and beta. Each of the alpha and beta chains got its own library through chain-specific third strand synthesis with indices. TCRdb processed the 5' RACE reads anew with MiXCR; each CDR3 protein has one entry. The sample records fewer than 5,000 distinct CDR3 sequences, roughly 8% being singletons. Follow-up blood was drawn about 14 weeks, roughly three months, after antiretroviral therapy began. The repertoire came from unfractionated whole blood and reflected all unsorted peripheral T cells.

V gene TRBV12-3 or TRBV12-4 combines with J gene TRBJ1-1; 7 nucleotides line up with TRBD1. The sequence was collected from an adult with HIV infection. Sequences were derived from blood, sampled during antiretroviral therapy. CDR3 amino acids: CASRYDRAGKTEAFF. CDR3 coding DNA: TGTGCCAGCAGGTATGACAGGGCAGGCAAAACTGAAGCTTTCTTT.